This T cell receptor (beta chain) was observed in a study of blood T cell repertoires in COVID-19. Study-level background: The origin of the acute and convalescent COVID-19 samples was the United States, Italy and Spain. The analysed material was cDNA or gDNA that came from T cells, B-cell-depleted T cells, or PBMCs.

Authors' processing steps: Amplified reference gene primers provided the basis for estimating nucleated cell counts. Using immunoSEQ multiplex PCR, the repertoire was profiled, and TCRdb retains in-frame clones only, with some absent. Clone size and the V and J calls come from that table; the DNA yielded D and trimming. The sample includes some 98,000 clones, about 80% seen only once; the top ten take about 20%. Germline V gene sequence: CDR1 MNHEY, CDR2 SMNVEV (reference sequence). There are 15 residues in the CDR3. Losses at the gene ends were 2 bases for V and 3 bases for J; bases not matched to a gene: 4. This clone appeared once.

This sequence was found in a human donor in a cohort sampled during active COVID-19. The V and J genes are TRBV27 and TRBJ2-7; 10 nucleotides agree with TRBD2. Sequenced material: peripheral blood. The CDR3 DNA reads TGTGCCAGCAGTTTAGTTCTAGCGGGAGACTACGAGCAGTACTTC. Its translation is CASSLVLAGDYEQYF.